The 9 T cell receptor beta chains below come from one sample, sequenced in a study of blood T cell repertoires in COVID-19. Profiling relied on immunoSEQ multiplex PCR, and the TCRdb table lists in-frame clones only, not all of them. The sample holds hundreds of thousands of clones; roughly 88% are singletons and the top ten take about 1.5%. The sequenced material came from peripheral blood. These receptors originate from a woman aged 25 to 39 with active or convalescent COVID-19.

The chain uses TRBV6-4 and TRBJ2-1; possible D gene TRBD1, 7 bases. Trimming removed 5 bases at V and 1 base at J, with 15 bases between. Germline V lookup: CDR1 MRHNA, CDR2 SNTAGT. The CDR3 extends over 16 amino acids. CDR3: CASSFQGGSSYNEQFF. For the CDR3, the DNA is TGTGCCAGCAGTTTCCAGGGGGGCAGTTCCTACAATGAGCAGTTCTTC.

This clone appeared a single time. The CDR3 coding sequence is TGTGCCAGCAGCCAAGATGGAGCAGGGCCCACAGATACGCAGTATTTT. It codes for CASSQDGAGPTDTQYF. The V gene is TRBV4-2, the J gene TRBJ2-3; tentative D call: TRBD1 (5 bases). The CDR3 has 16 amino acids. V lost 0 bases and J lost 2, with 12 bases in between. CDR1 and CDR2 (germline): LGHNA, YNFKEQ.

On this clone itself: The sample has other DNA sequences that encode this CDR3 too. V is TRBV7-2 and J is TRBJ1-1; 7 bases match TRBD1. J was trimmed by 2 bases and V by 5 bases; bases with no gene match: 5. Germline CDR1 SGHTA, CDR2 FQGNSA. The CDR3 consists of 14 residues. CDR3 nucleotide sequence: TGTGCCAGCAGCCTCCGACAGGGAAACACTGAAGCTTTCTTT. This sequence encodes CASSLRQGNTEAFF.

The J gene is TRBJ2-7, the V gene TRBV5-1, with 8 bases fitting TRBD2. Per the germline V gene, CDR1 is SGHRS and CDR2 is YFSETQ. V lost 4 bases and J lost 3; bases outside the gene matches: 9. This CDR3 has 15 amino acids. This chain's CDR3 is CASSPLSGSVYEQYF. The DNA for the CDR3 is TGCGCCAGCAGCCCACTCAGCGGGAGTGTCTACGAGCAGTACTTC.

The CDR3 loop is CASSLEGVRGLEAFF. The CDR3 DNA sequence: TGTGCCAGCAGCTTAGAGGGAGTCAGGGGCCTTGAGGCTTTCTTT. This chain connects TRBV7-9 to TRBJ1-1; D may be TRBD1 (6 bases). Between the trimmed V and J ends, which lost 1 base and 11 bases, there was a span of 20 bases. The germline V gene has CDR1 SEHNR and CDR2 FQNEAQ (reference sequence). The CDR3 covers 15 residues.

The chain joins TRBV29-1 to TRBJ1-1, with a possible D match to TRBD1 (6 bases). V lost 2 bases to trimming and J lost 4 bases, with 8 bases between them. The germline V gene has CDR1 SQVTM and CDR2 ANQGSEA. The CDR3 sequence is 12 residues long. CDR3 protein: CSVEQGSTEAFF. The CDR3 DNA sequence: TGCAGCGTTGAACAGGGGAGCACTGAAGCTTTCTTT. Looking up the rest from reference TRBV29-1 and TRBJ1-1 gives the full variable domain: SAVISQKPSRDICQRGTSLTIQCQVDSQVTMMFWYRQQPGQSLTLIATANQGSEATYESGFVIDKFPISRPNLTFSTLTVSNMSPEDSSIYLCSVEQGSTEAFFGQGTRLTVV.

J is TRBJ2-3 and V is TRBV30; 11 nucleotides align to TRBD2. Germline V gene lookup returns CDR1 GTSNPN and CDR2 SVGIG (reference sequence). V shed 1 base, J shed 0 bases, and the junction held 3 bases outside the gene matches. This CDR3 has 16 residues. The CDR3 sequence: CAWSEGLADSTDTQYF. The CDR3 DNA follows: TGTGCCTGGAGTGAGGGACTAGCGGATAGCACAGATACGCAGTATTTT. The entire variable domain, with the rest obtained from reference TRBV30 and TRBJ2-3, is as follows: SQTIHQWPATLVQPVGSPLSLECTVEGTSNPNLYWYRQAAGRGLQLLFYSVGIGQISSEVPQNLSASRPQDRQFILSSKKLLLSDSGFYLCAWSEGLADSTDTQYFGPGTRLTVL.

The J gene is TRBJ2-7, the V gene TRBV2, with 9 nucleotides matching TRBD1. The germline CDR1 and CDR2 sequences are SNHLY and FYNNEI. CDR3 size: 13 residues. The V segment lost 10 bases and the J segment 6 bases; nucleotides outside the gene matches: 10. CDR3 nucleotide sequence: TGTGCCACCAAACAGGGGGCGCCGGGCGAGCAGTACTTC. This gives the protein CATKQGAPGEQYF.

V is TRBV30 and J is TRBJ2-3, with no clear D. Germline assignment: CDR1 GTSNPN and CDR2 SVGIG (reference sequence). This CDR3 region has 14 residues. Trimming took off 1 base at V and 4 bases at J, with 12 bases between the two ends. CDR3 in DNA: TGTGCCTGGAGTGGCGGCGGTTCATCAGATACGCAGTATTTT. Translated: CAWSGGGSSDTQYF.